This entry lists 21 T cell receptor beta chains sequenced from one sample in a study of blood T cell repertoires in COVID-19. TCRdb's table, derived via immunoSEQ multiplex PCR, lists solely in-frame clones and lacks some. The sample carries about 61,000 clones, about 90% recorded once. Sequencing input: peripheral blood. These receptor sequences come from a human donor in a cohort sampled during active COVID-19.

The rearrangement joins TRBV28 to TRBJ2-5, with D perhaps matching TRBD1 (6 bases). This CDR3 comprises 14 residues. Trimming took off 5 bases at V and 5 bases at J, with 15 bases between the two ends. Germline V gene data show CDR1 as MDHEN and CDR2 as SYDVKM. The DNA for the CDR3 is TGTGCCAGCAGTCCTAAACAGGGTACGGAGACCCAGTACTTC. Translation: CASSPKQGTETQYF.

V is TRBV5-1 and J is TRBJ2-7; D ambiguous. Germline CDR1 is SGHRS and CDR2 is YFSETQ. CDR3 length: 16 amino acids. Trimming shortened V by 0 bases and J by 2 bases, and 15 bases separated the two germline ends. CDR3 loop: CASSLAGVRIPYEQYF. In nucleotides, the CDR3 is TGCGCCAGCAGCTTGGCCGGAGTCAGAATTCCCTACGAGCAGTACTTC. The full variable domain, its missing parts supplied by reference TRBV5-1 and TRBJ2-7, is KAGVTQTPRYLIKTRGQQVTLSCSPISGHRSVSWYQQTPGQGLQFLFEYFSETQRNKGNFPGRFSGRQFSNSRSEMNVSTLELGDSALYLCASSLAGVRIPYEQYFGPGTRLTVT.

Many counts were recorded for this clone. J is TRBJ1-5 and V is TRBV7-8, with 7 bases identical to TRBD1. The V segment lost 3 bases and the J segment 5 bases; nucleotides outside the gene matches: 4. Per the germline V gene, CDR1 is SGHVS and CDR2 is FQNEAQ. CDR3 size: 14 residues. The CDR3: CASSLTGWHQPQHF. CDR3 DNA: TGTGCCAGCAGCTTGACAGGGTGGCATCAGCCCCAGCATTTT.

This chain joins TRBV9 and TRBJ2-7; 7 nucleotides agree with TRBD1. The V gene end was trimmed by 3 bases and the J gene end by 7 bases; junction bases not matched to a gene: 7. CDR1 is SGDLS and CDR2 is YYNGEE in the germline V gene. The CDR3 has 13 residues. In DNA, the CDR3 is TGTGCCAGCAGCGAACGACAGGGCGAGGAGCAGTACTTC. It is translated as CASSERQGEEQYF.

This clone turned up a few times. The chain links TRBV7-9 to TRBJ2-1, with 12 bases that match TRBD2. With V trimmed by 5 bases and J by 4 bases, 6 bases remained unmatched. The CDR3 length is 16 residues. Germline assignment: CDR1 SEHNR and CDR2 FQNEAQ (reference sequence). Here the CDR3 reads CASSPWTSGKYNEQFF. CDR3 DNA: TGTGCCAGCAGCCCGTGGACTAGCGGGAAGTACAATGAGCAGTTCTTC. The entire variable domain, with the rest obtained from reference TRBV7-9 and TRBJ2-1, is as follows: DTGVSQNPRHKITKRGQNVTFRCDPISEHNRLYWYRQTLGQGPEFLTYFQNEAQLEKSRLLSDRFSAERPKGSFSTLEIQRTEQGDSAMYLCASSPWTSGKYNEQFFGPGTRLTVL.

This clone has more than one count but fewer than ten. This chain links TRBV27 with TRBJ1-2; a possible D gene is TRBD1 (5 bases). Trimming took off 3 bases at V and 6 bases at J, with 23 bases between the two ends. Germline CDR1 and CDR2: MNHEY and SMNVEV (reference sequence). The CDR3 sequence is 17 residues long. CDR3 protein: CASSFAGGVRGDDGYTF. In nucleotides, the CDR3 is TGTGCCAGCAGTTTTGCGGGCGGGGTACGAGGGGACGATGGCTACACCTTC.

The chain links TRBV7-2 to TRBJ2-7; 13 bases are shared with TRBD2. Germline CDR1 SGHTA, CDR2 FQGNSA. The ends lost 4 bases at V and 7 bases at J; junction bases unmatched: 13. This CDR3 is 17 amino acids long. Written as DNA, the CDR3 is TGTGCCAGCAGCTACGACCCAGGACTAGCGGGAGTTCGTGAGCAGTACTTC. Amino acids: CASSYDPGLAGVREQYF.

The chain employs TRBV5-3 and TRBJ2-1; TRBD2 matches at 9 bases. TRBV5-3 is labeled an ORF, and its function is uncertain. V shed 6 bases, J shed 4 bases, and the junction held 11 bases outside the gene matches. There are 16 residues in the CDR3. DNA for the CDR3: TGTGCCAGAACCCAAGGGACTAGCCGAGGGTACAATGAGCAGTTCTTC. Protein product: CARTQGTSRGYNEQFF.

The chain links TRBV18 to TRBJ1-4; D perhaps matches TRBD1 (5 bases). The CDR3 is 14 residues long. The germline gives CDR1 KGHSH, CDR2 LQKENI. V lost 5 bases to trimming and J lost 5 bases, with 12 bases between them. The CDR3 here is CASSDTGRNEKLFF. Written as DNA, the CDR3 is TGTGCCAGCTCAGATACAGGCAGGAATGAAAAACTGTTTTTT.

The chain combines TRBV6-5 with TRBJ2-7; TRBD2 might be the D (6 bases). In germline, CDR1 is MNHEY, CDR2 SVGAGI. Trimming removed 7 bases from V and 3 bases from J, with 13 bases in between. The CDR3 consists of 13 residues. The DNA of the CDR3 is TGTGCCAGCAACGGGAGTTACTTCTACGAGCAGTACTTC. Translating gives CASNGSYFYEQYF.

This chain uses TRBV28 with TRBJ2-7; D uncertain. The CDR3 consists of 13 residues. Germline CDR1 is MDHEN and CDR2 is SYDVKM. Trimming left V 6 bases short and J 4 bases short, with 13 bases between. Written as DNA, the CDR3 is TGTGCCAGCAGCTCCCCCTCTAGATACGAGCAGTACTTC. Encoded protein: CASSSPSRYEQYF.

This chain links TRBV7-9 with TRBJ2-3; 9 bases fit TRBD1. J gave up 5 bases and V 5 bases, and 8 bases lay outside the gene matches. Germline CDR1 and CDR2: SEHNR and FQNEAQ (reference sequence). CDR3 length equals 15 residues. The DNA of the CDR3 is TGTGCCAGCAGCAATGTACAGGGGGCGGAAGATACGCAGTATTTT. It yields the protein CASSNVQGAEDTQYF. Looking up the rest from reference TRBV7-9 and TRBJ2-3 gives the full variable domain: DTGVSQNPRHKITKRGQNVTFRCDPISEHNRLYWYRQTLGQGPEFLTYFQNEAQLEKSRLLSDRFSAERPKGSFSTLEIQRTEQGDSAMYLCASSNVQGAEDTQYFGPGTRLTVL.

The J gene is TRBJ1-1, the V gene TRBV2; D gene unclear. Germline V gives CDR1 SNHLY, CDR2 FYNNEI. The V end was cut by 4 bases, the J end by 7 bases, with 7 bases between. The CDR3 runs 11 residues. The CDR3 DNA is TGTGCCAGCAGTGTAACTCTTGAAGCTTTCTTT. Its translation is CASSVTLEAFF.

The rearrangement links TRBV15 to TRBJ2-7, with TRBD2 as a possible D gene (5 bases). The germline V gene encodes CDR1 LNHNV and CDR2 YYDKDF (reference sequence). Trimming shortened V by 1 base and J by 5 bases, and 15 bases separated the two germline ends. The CDR3 loop spans 15 amino acids. The CDR3, as DNA: TGTGCCACCAGCAGAGGAGAGGGTCTGAGGGACGAGCAGTACTTC. This sequence encodes CATSRGEGLRDEQYF.

The V and J genes are TRBV7-9 and TRBJ1-5; 8 bases agree with TRBD1. The CDR3 is 16 amino acids. CDR1 SEHNR and CDR2 FQNEAQ come from the germline V gene (reference sequence). The junction had 7 bases not matched to a gene; V was cut back by 1 base and J by 5 bases. Here the CDR3 reads CASSLVYAGGDQPQHF. The DNA for the CDR3 is TGTGCCAGCAGCTTAGTGTATGCAGGGGGCGATCAGCCCCAGCATTTT.

This chain links TRBV4-1 with TRBJ2-2; 14 nucleotides match TRBD2. The germline CDR1 and CDR2 sequences are MGHRA and YSYEKL. This CDR3 comprises 17 residues. The V gene end was trimmed by 4 bases and the J gene end by 4 bases; junction bases not matched to a gene: 5. The CDR3 here is CASSPGLAGVGTGELFF. In DNA form, the CDR3 reads TGCGCCAGCAGCCCGGGACTAGCGGGAGTTGGCACCGGGGAGCTGTTTTTT.

This chain uses TRBV7-3 with TRBJ2-3, with D hard to call. Germline loops: CDR1 SGHTA, CDR2 FQGTGA. The CDR3 is made up of 14 amino acids. Trimming removed 1 base from V and 2 bases from J, with 7 bases in between. CDR3 protein: CASSLIPFTDTQYF. In nucleotides, the CDR3 is TGTGCCAGCAGCTTAATTCCATTCACAGATACGCAGTATTTT. The variable domain in full, completed from reference TRBV7-3 and TRBJ2-3, reads GAGVSQTPSNKVTEKGKYVELRCDPISGHTALYWYRQSLGQGPEFLIYFQGTGAADDSGLPNDRFFAVRPEGSVSTLKIQRTERGDSAVYLCASSLIPFTDTQYFGPGTRLTVL.

The DNA of the CDR3 is TGTGCCATCCGGACAGGTTACAATGAGCAGTTCTTC. Encoded protein: CAIRTGYNEQFF. The gene calls are TRBV19 and TRBJ2-1; 7 nucleotides agree with TRBD1. The CDR3 consists of 12 residues. CDR1 LNHDA and CDR2 SQIVND come from the germline V gene (reference sequence). The V gene end was trimmed by 10 bases and the J gene end by 4 bases; junction bases not matched to a gene: 4. Full variable domain (remainder filled in from reference TRBV19 and TRBJ2-1): DGGITQSPKYLFRKEGQNVTLSCEQNLNHDAMYWYRQDPGQGLRLIYYSQIVNDFQKGDIAEGYSVSREKKESFPLTVTSAQKNPTAFYLCAIRTGYNEQFFGPGTRLTVL.

V and J are TRBV11-3 and TRBJ1-1; D gene ambiguous. Germline CDR1 and CDR2: SGHNT and YENEEA. Deletions cut 3 bases from V and 4 bases from J, with 9 bases between. The CDR3 totals 13 residues. Here the CDR3 reads CASSFGLGTEAFF. The DNA of the CDR3 is TGTGCCAGCAGCTTTGGGCTGGGCACTGAAGCTTTCTTT.

V usage is TRBV28 and J usage is TRBJ1-5; maybe TRBD1 (6 bases). Germline values: CDR1 MDHEN, CDR2 SYDVKM. V dropped 5 bases and J dropped 4 bases, with 12 bases sitting between them. CDR3 length: 14 residues. CDR3 region: CASSPTGWNQPQHF. CDR3 nucleotide sequence: TGTGCCAGCAGTCCCACAGGGTGGAATCAGCCCCAGCATTTT.

V gene TRBV9 combines with J gene TRBJ2-2; 9 bases fit TRBD2. The CDR3 covers 17 residues. Trimming at V came to 0 bases and at J to 4 bases, leaving 7 bases not matched to a gene. Germline V gene sequence: CDR1 SGDLS, CDR2 YYNGEE. The CDR3 DNA sequence: TGTGCCAGCAGCGTAGCGCTACTAGCGGGTACCACCGGGGAGCTGTTTTTT. This sequence encodes CASSVALLAGTTGELFF.